The present T cell receptor (beta chain) was sequenced within a study of response to subunit inactivated influenza vaccine. The study, taken as a whole, reports: Each seasonal influenza vaccination, the authors suggested, recruits few new T cells.

Each CDR3 protein gets one entry after TCRdb re-called the RT-PCR reads with MiXCR. The table shows about 530,000 distinct CDR3 sequences, with 10% to 15% occurring only once. About this clonotype itself: Antigen: not known.

Germline V gene lookup returns CDR1 SGHDN and CDR2 FVKESK. Trimming pared 4 bases from V and 6 bases from J, leaving 15 bases between. CDR3 size: 14 residues. Sequencing was performed on PBMCs from blood, taken roughly 47 days after vaccination. The clonotype originates from a man in his fifties who received an inactivated influenza vaccine. The rearrangement joins TRBV14 to TRBJ1-1; no reliable D call. CDR3: CASSLVLGRSEAFF. For the CDR3, the DNA is TGTGCCAGCAGCCTCGTTTTAGGGAGATCTGAAGCTTTCTTT.